One and the same sample provided the 14 T cell receptor beta chains below, sequenced in a study of OX40 agonist ivuxolimab in advanced cancers. Sequenced by immunoSEQ multiplex PCR; TCRdb stores in-frame clones only, minus some. Of some 55,000 clones listed, nearly 80% were seen once; the top ten hold approximately 2.3%. The sample consisted of CD4+ or CD8+ T cells sorted from blood, taken in a trial of the OX40 agonist ivuxolimab. These receptor sequences come from an adult with an advanced solid tumor such as melanoma, head and neck, liver or kidney cancer.

The rearrangement joins TRBV19 to TRBJ2-3, with TRBD1 identical over 7 bases. J was trimmed by 0 bases and V by 4 bases; bases with no gene match: 10. Germline values: CDR1 LNHDA, CDR2 SQIVND (reference sequence). This CDR3 is built from 17 residues. CDR3: CASSTQAGGTSTDTQYF. The CDR3 nucleotides read TGTGCCAGTAGTACCCAAGCAGGGGGTACTAGCACAGATACGCAGTATTTT. The whole variable domain, filled in from reference TRBV19 and TRBJ2-3, reads DGGITQSPKYLFRKEGQNVTLSCEQNLNHDAMYWYRQDPGQGLRLIYYSQIVNDFQKGDIAEGYSVSREKKESFPLTVTSAQKNPTAFYLCASSTQAGGTSTDTQYFGPGTRLTVL.

V gene TRBV7-2 combines with J gene TRBJ2-3; D is possibly TRBD2 (6 bases). CDR1 is SGHTA, CDR2 FQGNSA, per germline. Trimming shortened V by 2 bases and J by 2 bases, and 23 bases separated the two germline ends. The CDR3 has 19 amino acids. The CDR3 loop reads CASSLSYGEGLVNTDTQYF. DNA of the CDR3: TGTGCCAGCAGCTTAAGTTATGGCGAGGGACTCGTCAACACAGATACGCAGTATTTT. Variable domain in full (rest from reference TRBV7-2 and TRBJ2-3): GAGVSQSPSNKVTEKGKDVELRCDPISGHTALYWYRQSLGQGLEFLIYFQGNSAPDKSGLPSDRFSAERTGGSVSTLTIQRTQQEDSAVYLCASSLSYGEGLVNTDTQYFGPGTRLTVL.

The chain is built from TRBV7-9 and TRBJ1-1; no reliable D call. Trimming took 3 bases from V and 3 from J, leaving 11 bases between them. Germline lookup yields CDR1 SEHNR and CDR2 FQNEAQ (reference sequence). The CDR3 totals 14 residues. CDR3 loop: CASSFAGADTEAFF. CDR3 in DNA: TGTGCCAGCAGCTTTGCAGGAGCCGACACTGAAGCTTTCTTT.

This clone has only a few counts. The chain joins TRBV7-7 to TRBJ1-4, with 12 bases that match TRBD1. This CDR3 has 15 amino acids. With V trimmed by 3 bases and J by 6 bases, 2 bases remained unmatched. The germline V gene encodes CDR1 SSHAT and CDR2 FNYEAQ (reference sequence). In DNA, the CDR3 is TGTGCCAGCAGCTTGGGACAGGGGGCGGATGAAAAACTGTTTTTT. Its translation: CASSLGQGADEKLFF.

The chain uses TRBV7-8 and TRBJ2-3; D gene uncertain. The CDR3 sequence is 11 residues long. From germline, CDR1 is SGHVS and CDR2 FQNEAQ. Deletions cut 5 bases from V and 11 bases from J, with 11 bases between. The CDR3 here is CASSNRHMQYF. DNA of the CDR3: TGTGCCAGCAGCAACCGGCATATGCAGTATTTT. Supplemented by reference TRBV7-8 and TRBJ2-3, the full variable domain reads GAGVSQSPRYKVAKRGQDVALRCDPISGHVSLFWYQQALGQGPEFLTYFQNEAQLDKSGLPSDRFFAERPEGSVSTLKIQRTQQEDSAVYLCASSNRHMQYFGPGTRLTVL.

The chain joins TRBV2 to TRBJ1-5; D is undetermined. V was trimmed by 3 bases and J by 2 bases, leaving 11 bases between them. The CDR3 has 15 residues. Germline V lookup: CDR1 SNHLY, CDR2 FYNNEI. Here the CDR3 DNA reads TGTGCCAGCAGTGATCACAGCGGACGCAATCAGCCCCAGCATTTT. Its protein product is CASSDHSGRNQPQHF. The full variable domain, completed using reference TRBV2 and TRBJ1-5, is EPEVTQTPSHQVTQMGQEVILRCVPISNHLYFYWYRQILGQKVEFLVSFYNNEISEKSEIFDDQFSVERPDGSNFTLKIRSTKLEDSAMYFCASSDHSGRNQPQHFGDGTRLSIL.

In its sample, this clone was seen once. V gene TRBV2 combines with J gene TRBJ2-7; 7 bases align to TRBD1. CDR3 length equals 16 residues. The V segment lost 0 bases and the J segment 0 bases; nucleotides outside the gene matches: 5. Germline V gives CDR1 SNHLY, CDR2 FYNNEI. The CDR3 sequence: CASSEAGQGDSYEQYF. The CDR3 DNA is TGTGCCAGCAGTGAAGCGGGGCAGGGGGACTCCTACGAGCAGTACTTC. The complete variable domain, with remaining parts taken from reference TRBV2 and TRBJ2-7, reads EPEVTQTPSHQVTQMGQEVILRCVPISNHLYFYWYRQILGQKVEFLVSFYNNEISEKSEIFDDQFSVERPDGSNFTLKIRSTKLEDSAMYFCASSEAGQGDSYEQYFGPGTRLTVT.

The J gene is TRBJ2-7, the V gene TRBV7-2; 8 bases are a match to TRBD1. V trimming: 5 bases; J trimming: 3 bases; junction bases outside the gene matches: 9. Germline assignment: CDR1 SGHTA and CDR2 FQGNSA. The CDR3 has 15 residues. The CDR3 reads CASSLEGTGRYEQYF. The CDR3 DNA follows: TGTGCCAGCAGCCTCGAAGGGACAGGCCGCTACGAGCAGTACTTC.

This clone was found a few times. The identical CDR3 is also encoded by other nucleotide sequences in the sample. This rearrangement joins TRBV18 to TRBJ1-3, with a possible D match to TRBD1 (5 bases). The CDR3 consists of 17 residues. From germline, CDR1 is KGHSH and CDR2 LQKENI. The ends were cut back, 1 base at V and 0 bases at J, with 13 bases in the middle. Here the CDR3 reads CASSPRTGLLSGNTIYF. The CDR3 DNA is TGTGCCAGCTCACCACGTACAGGACTGCTCTCTGGAAACACCATATATTTT. The entire variable domain, with the rest obtained from reference TRBV18 and TRBJ1-3, is as follows: NAGVMQNPRHLVRRRGQEARLRCSPMKGHSHVYWYRQLPEEGLKFMVYLQKENIIDESGMPKERFSAEFPKEGPSILRIQQVVRGDSAAYFCASSPRTGLLSGNTIYFGEGSWLTVV.

The genes are TRBV4-1 and TRBJ2-3, with TRBD2 matching over 7 bases. Germline trimming cut 4 bases from V and 1 base from J; bases unmatched to any gene: 20. The germline V gene encodes CDR1 MGHRA and CDR2 YSYEKL. This CDR3 comprises 20 residues. The CDR3 is CASSLSLASVGNRRTDTQYF. The CDR3 DNA sequence: TGCGCCAGCAGCCTCTCACTAGCGTCGGTGGGCAACCGGCGCACAGATACGCAGTATTTT.

A few counts support this clone. Sequence at one end of the junction differs from germline and may be a read error. This sequence joins TRBV10-2 and TRBJ1-1; D remains ambiguous. CDR3 length: 13 amino acids. Germline V gene sequence: CDR1 WSHSY, CDR2 SAAADI. The CDR3 region is CASRKDGNSEAFF. In nucleotides, the CDR3 is TGCGCCAGCAGGAAGGACGGCAACAGTGAAGCTTTCTTT.

A few counts support this clone. This sequence joins TRBV5-3 and TRBJ2-7; 7 positions agree with TRBD2. TRBV5-3 is an ORF; its function is uncertain. The CDR3 contains 15 residues. V dropped 7 bases and J dropped 3; count of bases not matched to a gene: 13. The CDR3, as DNA: TGTGCCAGAGGCCTCACCGGGGGGAAATTCTACGAGCAGTACTTC. Its translation is CARGLTGGKFYEQYF.

This clone occurred once. The V and J genes are TRBV4-2 and TRBJ1-2; D perhaps matches TRBD1 (5 bases). CDR1 LGHNA and CDR2 YNFKEQ come from the germline V gene. CDR3 size: 15 residues. V was cut by 7 bases and J by 6 bases, with 21 bases left in between. The CDR3 here is CASNLGFVRDNGYTF. The DNA for the CDR3 is TGTGCCAGCAACCTGGGATTTGTCAGGGATAATGGCTACACCTTC.

This rearrangement joins TRBV18 to TRBJ2-1; TRBD1 matches 9 bases. The CDR3 is made up of 14 amino acids. CDR1 is KGHSH and CDR2 is LQKENI in the germline V gene. Trimming cost V 3 bases and J 8 bases; bases outside gene matches: 5. In nucleotides, the CDR3 is TGTGCCAGCTCACCTGGACAGGGGTTCGATGAGCAGTTCTTC. Its protein is CASSPGQGFDEQFF.